Listed below are T cell receptor beta chains from one sample, sequenced in a study of T cells expressing NK-cell markers. TCRdb derives one entry per CDR3 protein from the 5' RACE reads, leaving out DNA. The specimen's table records 350,000 to 450,000 distinct CDR3 sequences. Input material: blood T cells: a sorted CD56 or NKG2C T cell subset, CD4+ or CD8+ T cells, or bulk PBMC T cells (not recorded which). The receptors shown here come from a man aged 18-75 years in good health. CDR3s include the opening cysteine and the closing phenylalanine or tryptophan. The listing skips clone size in some rows; elsewhere it reads once, few, many or a size class.

J gene	V gene	clone size	CDR3 protein
TRBJ1-1	TRBV6-2/TRBV6-3	.	CASSYAGVNTEAFF
TRBJ2-2	TRBV4-1	.	CASSGKWLTDTGELFF
TRBJ2-5	TRBV11-2	.	CASSPGGQGSYQETQYF
TRBJ1-2	TRBV6-1	.	CASSQAGTGGNYGYTF
TRBJ2-3	TRBV2	.	CASSALGRTDTQYF
TRBJ2-4	TRBV6-4	.	CASNPDREENIQYF
TRBJ1-5	TRBV5-8	.	CASSRGWGVGNQPQHF
TRBJ2-2	TRBV18	.	CASDSNLGGELFF
TRBJ1-4	TRBV10-2	.	CASSQTRDGSNEKLFF
TRBJ2-2	TRBV7-8	.	CASSPLGGAEVGELFF
TRBJ1-1	TRBV12-1	.	CASSLGAPRDTEAFF
TRBJ2-2	TRBV6-1	.	CATRLTNTGELFF
TRBJ2-7	TRBV6-5	.	CASSSHGQGAGEQYF
TRBJ1-3	TRBV5-1	.	CASSGTGTGGNTIYF
TRBJ2-1	TRBV19	.	CASNSAGRYNEQFF
TRBJ1-2	TRBV9	.	CASSVEQNSNYGYTF
TRBJ2-3	TRBV27	.	CASSLGAKGTDTQYF
TRBJ2-2	TRBV15	.	CATSRVYENTGELFF
TRBJ2-1	TRBV25-1	.	CASSESKGVSYNEQFF
TRBJ2-2	TRBV2	.	CASAPRGRTGELFF
TRBJ2-3	TRBV6-4	.	CASSGQLGGTDTQYF
TRBJ2-7	TRBV6-5	.	CASSSPHGGLYEQYF
TRBJ2-5	TRBV7-9	.	CASSLLGKETQYF
TRBJ2-7	TRBV19	.	CASSKGIAVSYEQYF
TRBJ1-4	TRBV6-1	.	CASSATGHATNEKLFF
TRBJ2-3	TRBV7-2	.	CASSLAGLAVTDTQYF
TRBJ1-1	TRBV6-1	.	CASRKVDTEAFF
TRBJ2-4	TRBV5-1	.	CASSLAGTRSSIQYF
TRBJ2-4	TRBV5-1	.	CASSSSGWGRAKNIQYF
TRBJ2-6	TRBV20-1	.	CSARAPPGANVLTF
TRBJ2-5	TRBV4-2	.	CASSQVSGDYQETQYF
TRBJ2-2	TRBV12-3/TRBV12-4	medium-sized	CASGETGVNTGELFF
TRBJ2-7	TRBV6-1	.	CASTHGDRAGYEQYF
TRBJ2-1	TRBV11-2	.	CASSLDIRQGRNNEQFF
TRBJ2-1	TRBV12-3/TRBV12-4	.	CASSLGDYNHNEQFF
TRBJ1-6	TRBV7-9	.	CASSLQGRNSPLHF
TRBJ2-5	TRBV3-1	.	CASSQAYARVQETQYF
TRBJ1-3	TRBV2	.	CASTPGTGGRNTIYF
TRBJ2-5	TRBV7-4	.	CASSAWRSGEEGSQETQYF
TRBJ1-1	TRBV3-1	.	CASSQVAPGNTEAFF
TRBJ2-7	TRBV2	.	CASRDNFLSYEQYF
TRBJ2-3	TRBV7-9	.	CASSSDRGPTDTQYF
TRBJ2-7	TRBV18	.	CASSIQGAASYEQYF
TRBJ2-2	TRBV19	.	CASSTGWNTGELFF
TRBJ2-3	TRBV9	.	CASSVGAPPGTDTQYF
TRBJ1-5	TRBV20-1	.	CSASGEGVNQPQHF
TRBJ1-1	TRBV10-3	.	CAISDSDRGWNTEAFF
TRBJ2-3	TRBV6-2/TRBV6-3	.	CASTSRGKVGDTQYF
TRBJ1-6	TRBV2	.	CASSEEQGGISPLHF
TRBJ2-1	TRBV5-8	.	CASSSGQISSYNEQFF
TRBJ2-4	TRBV7-2	.	CASSQAASYGAKNIQYF
TRBJ2-3	TRBV11-2	.	CASSPLGPRPDTQYF
TRBJ2-3	TRBV4-1	.	CASSQRGGPRTDTQYF
TRBJ2-1	TRBV11-2	.	CASSLHTSGGADEQFF
TRBJ1-3	TRBV7-6	.	CASSLQQSSGNTIYF
TRBJ2-7	TRBV7-6	.	CASSFSPRGRGDEQYF
TRBJ1-6	TRBV6-1	.	CASSKTGGFLHSPLHF
TRBJ2-3	TRBV7-2	.	CASSSPTSGGDTQYF
TRBJ2-7	TRBV5-5	.	CASSLVPYYEQYF
TRBJ2-3	TRBV11-3	.	CASSPGGGTVFTDTQYF